Each of the 27 T cell receptor beta chains below was sequenced from the same sample in a study of cytomegalovirus exposure and HLA in healthy donors (dated by TCRdb to about 2017). Libraries were made using the immunoSEQ multiplex PCR assay. The multiplex PCR relied on a mix of 60 forward primers for TCR Vbeta segments and 13 reverse primers for TCR Jbeta segments. Drawn from immuneACCESS, this table holds only the in-frame rearrangements with V and J called that TCRdb kept. Clones are partly lost; checked studies trace under half to an unresolved V gene and leave the rest unexplained. In all, the sample holds about 180,000 clones, and around 75% of those were seen once. The top ten clonotypes cover approximately 2.9% of the sample. The sample was PBMCs. All receptors derive from a male donor in good health and CMV-seronegative.

This clone was seen only a few times. V and J are TRBV7-9 and TRBJ2-2; D may be TRBD2 (5 bases). Germline CDR1 SEHNR, CDR2 FQNEAQ (reference sequence). This CDR3 contains 17 residues. The germline V and J ends were trimmed by 0 bases and 2 bases, with 13 bases remaining between them. CDR3 in amino acids: CASSLAGVVGNTGELFF. The DNA for the CDR3 is TGTGCCAGCAGCTTAGCGGGAGTCGTTGGAAACACCGGGGAGCTGTTTTTT. Filled out from reference TRBV7-9 and TRBJ2-2, the complete variable domain reads DTGVSQNPRHKITKRGQNVTFRCDPISEHNRLYWYRQTLGQGPEFLTYFQNEAQLEKSRLLSDRFSAERPKGSFSTLEIQRTEQGDSAMYLCASSLAGVVGNTGELFFGEGSRLTVL.

This clone occurred a few times. The V and J genes are TRBV5-3 and TRBJ1-1; no definite D call. TRBV5-3 is designated an ORF whose function remains uncertain. There are 14 residues in the CDR3. Trimming stripped 1 base from V and 1 base from J, with 8 bases between. Here the CDR3 reads CARSLFSGNTEAFF. The DNA for the CDR3 is TGTGCCAGAAGCTTGTTCTCGGGGAACACTGAAGCTTTCTTT.

The chain combines TRBV27 with TRBJ2-1, with 7 bases identical to TRBD2. V trimming: 3 bases; J trimming: 2 bases; junction bases outside the gene matches: 4. This CDR3 contains 15 residues. Per germline, CDR1 MNHEY and CDR2 SMNVEV (reference sequence). CDR3 protein: CASSFGAGAYNEQFF. CDR3 nucleotides: TGTGCCAGCAGTTTCGGGGCGGGAGCCTACAATGAGCAGTTCTTC.

The chain recombines TRBV7-9 with TRBJ1-1, with no clear D. Germline lookup yields CDR1 SEHNR and CDR2 FQNEAQ (reference sequence). V was cut by 6 bases and J by 8 bases, with 7 bases left in between. The CDR3 is 10 amino acids. The CDR3 sequence: CASRILEAFF. Here the CDR3 DNA reads TGTGCCAGCAGAATACTCGAAGCTTTCTTT.

The V gene is TRBV6-1, the J gene TRBJ2-1; 13 positions agree with TRBD2. The germline gives CDR1 MNHNS, CDR2 SASEGT. The CDR3 totals 15 residues. The junction had 8 bases not matched to a gene; V was cut back by 10 bases and J by 5 bases. The CDR3 DNA follows: TGTGCCATTTTATCCGGGACTAGCGGGGACAATGAGCAGTTCTTC. Amino acids: CAILSGTSGDNEQFF.

The chain joins TRBV6-5 to TRBJ1-1; D remains ambiguous. CDR3 length: 13 residues. Germline CDR1 reads MNHEY; CDR2 reads SVGAGI. V lost 8 bases and J lost 1, with 11 bases in between. CDR3 region: CASGTIRNTEAFF. The CDR3 DNA sequence: TGTGCCAGCGGTACGATCAGGAACACTGAAGCTTTCTTT.

The rearrangement joins TRBV27 to TRBJ2-7; unclear D gene. Trimming cost V 1 base and J 1 base, with 5 bases left between them. Looked up from germline, CDR1 is MNHEY and CDR2 is SMNVEV (reference sequence). CDR3 size: 13 residues. The CDR3 reads CASSLLESYEQYF. The CDR3 region has the DNA TGTGCCAGCAGTTTATTGGAGTCCTACGAGCAGTACTTC.

This sequence joins TRBV10-3 and TRBJ2-1, with D possibly being TRBD2 (6 bases). CDR1 ENHRY and CDR2 SYGVKD come from the germline V gene. V was clipped by 8 bases and J by 10 bases, with 12 bases between them. The CDR3 runs 11 residues. DNA for the CDR3: TGTGCCATCGGGGGAGGCGGGGAGCAGTTCTTC. Its protein is CAIGGGGEQFF.

The chain carries TRBV9 and TRBJ1-6, with D perhaps TRBD1 (5 bases). V lost 0 bases to trimming and J lost 3 bases, with 7 bases between them. The CDR3 sequence is 15 residues long. The germline V gene encodes CDR1 SGDLS and CDR2 YYNGEE. CDR3 DNA: TGTGCCAGCAGCGTAGATAGGGGCTATAATTCACCCCTCCACTTT. As protein: CASSVDRGYNSPLHF.

The chain is built from TRBV13 and TRBJ2-1, with D perhaps TRBD2 (5 bases). The V gene's germline CDR1 is PRHDT and CDR2 FYEKMQ (reference sequence). This CDR3 is 15 amino acids long. V was pared by 3 bases and J by 0 bases, with 9 bases between. The CDR3 reads CASSLSGFSYNEQFF. CDR3 nucleotide sequence: TGTGCCAGCAGCTTGAGCGGATTCTCCTACAATGAGCAGTTCTTC.

This chain uses TRBV11-2 with TRBJ2-7; D is undetermined. In germline, CDR1 is SGHAT, CDR2 FQNNGV. The CDR3 contains 12 residues. Trimming cost V 1 base and J 2 bases, with 3 bases left between them. In nucleotides, the CDR3 is TGTGCCAGCAGCTTAGCCGCCTACGAGCAGTACTTC. This translates into CASSLAAYEQYF.

This chain uses TRBV27 with TRBJ2-4; D call uncertain. V lost 6 bases to trimming and J lost 1 base, with 16 bases between them. This CDR3 spans 16 amino acids. Germline CDR1 reads MNHEY; CDR2 reads SMNVEV (reference sequence). CDR3 sequence reads: CASRQLPPTAKNIQYF. The CDR3, as DNA: TGTGCCAGCAGACAGCTCCCCCCGACGGCCAAAAACATTCAGTACTTC.

In its sample, this clone was seen once. V gene TRBV19 combines with J gene TRBJ2-1; 8 bases map to TRBD2. This CDR3 has 15 residues. V was clipped by 1 base and J by 6 bases; unmatched bases: 5. The V gene's germline CDR1 is LNHDA and CDR2 SQIVND (reference sequence). This CDR3 is CASSIGGGRFNEQFF. Written as DNA, the CDR3 is TGTGCCAGTAGTATAGGCGGGGGGCGGTTCAATGAGCAGTTCTTC.

The J gene is TRBJ2-1, the V gene TRBV28; TRBD2 is a possible D gene (6 bases). Trimming removed 10 bases at V and 4 bases at J, with 17 bases between. This CDR3 is built from 14 residues. Germline V gives CDR1 MDHEN, CDR2 SYDVKM. CDR3 amino acids: CATHRGFGYNEQFF. The CDR3 DNA sequence: TGTGCCACCCATCGGGGGTTCGGGTACAATGAGCAGTTCTTC.

This chain uses TRBV19 with TRBJ1-5; no clear D. This CDR3 comprises 15 residues. Trimming shortened V by 3 bases and J by 1 base, and 10 bases separated the two germline ends. CDR1 is LNHDA and CDR2 is SQIVND in the germline V gene (reference sequence). In nucleotides, the CDR3 is TGTGCCAGTAGTATCTATCTACAGAGCAATCAGCCCCAGCATTTT. Translated: CASSIYLQSNQPQHF.

CDR3 loop: CASSPGGKRETQYF. Written as DNA, the CDR3 is TGTGCCAGCTCACCGGGGGGGAAGAGGGAGACCCAGTACTTC. The V call is TRBV18, the J call TRBJ2-5; 7 nucleotides agree with TRBD2. The CDR3 covers 14 residues. Germline V CDR1 and CDR2: KGHSH, LQKENI. V shed 3 bases and J 5 bases; nucleotides not matched to a gene: 6.

The chain recombines TRBV7-9 with TRBJ2-3; weak D call: TRBD2 (6 bases). Trimming removed 6 bases from V and 0 bases from J, with 16 bases in between. The CDR3 runs to 16 residues. From germline, CDR1 is SEHNR and CDR2 FQNEAQ (reference sequence). Here the CDR3 DNA reads TGTGCCAGCAGTAGAGTCGGGGGAACTAGCACAGATACGCAGTATTTT. Its protein product is CASSRVGGTSTDTQYF.

The chain employs TRBV12-5 and TRBJ2-2; D unresolved. The V end lost 6 bases, the J end lost 4 bases, and 12 bases lay between the germline ends. CDR1 and CDR2 (germline): LGHNT, FRNRAP. CDR3 length equals 14 residues. Written as DNA, the CDR3 is TGTGCTAGTGGATTAACTCCGGGCACCGGGGAGCTGTTTTTT. It translates to CASGLTPGTGELFF.

The chain recombines TRBV4-2 with TRBJ2-5, with 9 bases that match TRBD2. The CDR3 sequence is 13 residues long. Germline assignment: CDR1 LGHNA and CDR2 YNFKEQ. V lost 1 base and J lost 8; bases outside the gene matches: 2. The CDR3 region is CASSQGTSATQYF. CDR3 nucleotides: TGTGCCAGCAGCCAAGGGACTAGCGCTACCCAGTACTTC.

The chain uses TRBV5-1 and TRBJ2-1; D is possibly TRBD1 (5 bases). This CDR3 region has 11 residues. V was cut by 4 bases and J by 9 bases, with 8 bases left in between. Per the germline V gene, CDR1 is SGHRS and CDR2 is YFSETQ. Here the CDR3 DNA reads TGCGCCAGCAGCCTAGGGGTTGAGCAGTTCTTC. The encoded protein is CASSLGVEQFF.

The chain carries TRBV12-5 and TRBJ1-1; 7 bases fit TRBD1. J gave up 4 bases and V 0 bases, and 11 bases lay outside the gene matches. The length of the CDR3 is 17 residues. Germline lookup yields CDR1 LGHNT and CDR2 FRNRAP. Here the CDR3 DNA reads TGTGCTAGTGGTTTGGTACTAGGTGGGAACAGGGGCACTGAAGCTTTCTTT. Its protein is CASGLVLGGNRGTEAFF.

The genes are TRBV6-5 and TRBJ1-5, with a tentative D call TRBD1 (5 bases). Germline V CDR1 and CDR2: MNHEY, SVGAGI. The CDR3 covers 16 residues. V was pared by 0 bases and J by 4 bases, with 13 bases between. This CDR3 is CASSYSGPGRNQPQHF. CDR3 sequence (DNA): TGTGCCAGCAGTTACTCGGGGCCGGGGAGGAATCAGCCCCAGCATTTT.

The V and J genes are TRBV29-1 and TRBJ1-5; the D gene is possibly TRBD1 (5 bases). V lost 2 bases and J lost 1, with 6 bases in between. In germline, CDR1 is SQVTM, CDR2 ANQGSEA. The CDR3 loop spans 13 amino acids. CDR3 residues: CSVEQGSNQPQHF. DNA of the CDR3: TGCAGCGTTGAACAGGGCAGCAATCAGCCCCAGCATTTT.

The J gene is TRBJ2-1, the V gene TRBV28; 11 bases map to TRBD2. The germline gives CDR1 MDHEN, CDR2 SYDVKM. V was clipped by 5 bases and J by 14 bases; unmatched bases: 8. The CDR3 loop spans 13 amino acids. In DNA form, the CDR3 reads TGTGCCAGCAGTGGGGCGGTAGCGGGAGGGGAGTTCTTC. Encoded protein: CASSGAVAGGEFF.

The chain recombines TRBV19 with TRBJ1-1, with 8 nucleotides matching TRBD1. This CDR3 comprises 12 residues. The trim removed 6 bases at V and 5 bases at J, leaving 2 bases unmatched. CDR1 is LNHDA, CDR2 SQIVND, per germline (reference sequence). CDR3 residues: CASRDRVTEAFF. The CDR3 coding sequence is TGTGCCAGTAGGGACAGGGTAACTGAAGCTTTCTTT. The full variable domain, with the rest looked up from reference TRBV19 and TRBJ1-1, is DGGITQSPKYLFRKEGQNVTLSCEQNLNHDAMYWYRQDPGQGLRLIYYSQIVNDFQKGDIAEGYSVSREKKESFPLTVTSAQKNPTAFYLCASRDRVTEAFFGQGTRLTVV.

The chain joins TRBV5-6 to TRBJ1-5; D gene unclear. Trimming shortened V by 0 bases and J by 2 bases, and 9 bases separated the two germline ends. The CDR3 consists of 15 residues. CDR1 is SGHDT and CDR2 is YYEEEE in the germline V gene. The CDR3 sequence is CASSLGGLGNQPQHF. The CDR3 DNA is TGTGCCAGCAGCTTGGGAGGGTTGGGCAATCAGCCCCAGCATTTT.

With regard to this clone: The sample holds other DNA sequences that translate to the same CDR3. The chain combines TRBV7-9 with TRBJ2-5, with D possibly being TRBD1 (5 bases). CDR1 is SEHNR and CDR2 is FQNEAQ in the germline V gene (reference sequence). The ends were cut back, 5 bases at V and 4 bases at J, with 11 bases in the middle. The CDR3 runs to 13 residues. The CDR3 nucleotides read TGTGCCAGCAGCCCTAGGGGTCCAGAGACCCAGTACTTC. This encodes CASSPRGPETQYF.